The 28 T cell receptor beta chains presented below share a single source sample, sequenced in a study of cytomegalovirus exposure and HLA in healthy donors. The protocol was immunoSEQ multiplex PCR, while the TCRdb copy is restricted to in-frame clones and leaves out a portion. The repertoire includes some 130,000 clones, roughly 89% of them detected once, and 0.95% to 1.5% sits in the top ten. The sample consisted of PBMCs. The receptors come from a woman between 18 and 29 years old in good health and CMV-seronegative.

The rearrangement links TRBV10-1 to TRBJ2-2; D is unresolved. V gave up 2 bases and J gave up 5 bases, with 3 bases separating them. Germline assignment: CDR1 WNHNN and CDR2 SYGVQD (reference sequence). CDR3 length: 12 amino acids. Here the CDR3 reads CASSERTGELFF. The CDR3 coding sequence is TGCGCCAGCAGTGAGCGGACCGGGGAGCTGTTTTTT.

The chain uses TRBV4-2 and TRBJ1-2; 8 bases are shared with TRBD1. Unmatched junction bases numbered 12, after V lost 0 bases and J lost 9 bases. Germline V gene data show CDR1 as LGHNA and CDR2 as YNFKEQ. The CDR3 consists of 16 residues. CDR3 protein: CASSQDYYGTGESYTF. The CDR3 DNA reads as TGTGCCAGCAGCCAAGATTATTATGGGACAGGAGAAAGCTACACCTTC.

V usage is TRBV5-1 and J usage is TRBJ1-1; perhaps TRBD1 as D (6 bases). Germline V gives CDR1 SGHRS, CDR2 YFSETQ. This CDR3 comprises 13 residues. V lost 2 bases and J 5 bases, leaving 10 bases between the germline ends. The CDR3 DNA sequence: TGCGCCAGCAGCTTTCAGGGGAAGACTGAAGCTTTCTTT. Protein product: CASSFQGKTEAFF.

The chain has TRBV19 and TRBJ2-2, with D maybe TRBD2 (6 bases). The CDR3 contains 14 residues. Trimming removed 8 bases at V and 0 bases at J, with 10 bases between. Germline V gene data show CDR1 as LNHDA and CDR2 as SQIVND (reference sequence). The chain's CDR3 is CASGRRTNTGELFF. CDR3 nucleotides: TGTGCCAGTGGGAGGAGAACGAACACCGGGGAGCTGTTTTTT.

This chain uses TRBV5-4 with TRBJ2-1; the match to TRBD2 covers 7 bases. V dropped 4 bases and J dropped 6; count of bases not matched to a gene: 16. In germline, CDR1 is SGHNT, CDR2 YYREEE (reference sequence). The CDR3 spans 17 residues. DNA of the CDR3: TGTGCCAGCAGCGGCGACTTAGCGGGTCCGTGGGGCAATGAGCAGTTCTTC. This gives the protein CASSGDLAGPWGNEQFF.

The CDR3 protein is CASSSTPGLGRGPAQYF. CDR3 bases: TGTGCCAGCAGCTCGACTCCGGGACTAGGTCGGGGGCCGGCCCAGTACTTC. The chain recombines TRBV7-9 with TRBJ2-5; 8 bases map to TRBD2. This CDR3 has 17 residues. In germline, CDR1 is SEHNR, CDR2 FQNEAQ (reference sequence). The V and J ends lost 4 bases and 9 bases, in that order; junction bases with no gene match: 19.

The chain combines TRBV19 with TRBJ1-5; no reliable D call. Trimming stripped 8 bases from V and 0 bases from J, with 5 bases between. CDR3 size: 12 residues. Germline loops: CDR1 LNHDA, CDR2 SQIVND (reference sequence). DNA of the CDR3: TGTGCCAGTCAACTTAGCAATCAGCCCCAGCATTTT. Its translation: CASQLSNQPQHF. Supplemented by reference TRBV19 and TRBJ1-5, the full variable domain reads DGGITQSPKYLFRKEGQNVTLSCEQNLNHDAMYWYRQDPGQGLRLIYYSQIVNDFQKGDIAEGYSVSREKKESFPLTVTSAQKNPTAFYLCASQLSNQPQHFGDGTRLSIL.

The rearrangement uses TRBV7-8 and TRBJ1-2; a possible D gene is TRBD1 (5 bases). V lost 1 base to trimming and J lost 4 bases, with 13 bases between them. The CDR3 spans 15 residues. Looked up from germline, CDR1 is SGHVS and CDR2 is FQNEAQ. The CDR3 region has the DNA TGTGCCAGCAGCTTAGGTCAGGGCTTCCTCTATGGCTACACCTTC. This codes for CASSLGQGFLYGYTF.

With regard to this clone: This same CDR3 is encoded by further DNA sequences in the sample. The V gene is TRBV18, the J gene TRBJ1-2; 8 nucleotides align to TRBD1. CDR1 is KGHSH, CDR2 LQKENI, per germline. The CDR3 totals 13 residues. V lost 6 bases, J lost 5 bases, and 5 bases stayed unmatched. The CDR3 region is CASSLDRVYGYTF. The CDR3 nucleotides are TGTGCCAGCTCTTTGGACAGGGTGTATGGCTACACCTTC.

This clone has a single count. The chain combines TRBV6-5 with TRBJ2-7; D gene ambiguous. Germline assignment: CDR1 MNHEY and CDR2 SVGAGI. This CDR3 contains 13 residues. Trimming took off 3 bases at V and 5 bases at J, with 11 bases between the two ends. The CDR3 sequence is CASSYFVADEQYF. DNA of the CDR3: TGTGCCAGCAGTTATTTCGTCGCGGACGAGCAGTACTTC.

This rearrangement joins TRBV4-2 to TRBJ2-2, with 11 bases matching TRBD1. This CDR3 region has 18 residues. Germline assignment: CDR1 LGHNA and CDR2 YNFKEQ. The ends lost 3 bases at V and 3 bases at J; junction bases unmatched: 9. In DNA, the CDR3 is TGTGCCAGCAGCCAGTGGACAGGGGGCGCGTCGTACACCGGGGAGCTGTTTTTT. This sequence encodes CASSQWTGGASYTGELFF.

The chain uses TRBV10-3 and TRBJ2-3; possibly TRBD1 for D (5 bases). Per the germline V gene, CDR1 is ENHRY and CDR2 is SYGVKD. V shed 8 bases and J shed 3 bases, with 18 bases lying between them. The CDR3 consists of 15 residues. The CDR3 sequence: CAIGRGPDLTDTQYF. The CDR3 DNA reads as TGTGCCATCGGTAGGGGTCCCGACCTGACAGATACGCAGTATTTT.

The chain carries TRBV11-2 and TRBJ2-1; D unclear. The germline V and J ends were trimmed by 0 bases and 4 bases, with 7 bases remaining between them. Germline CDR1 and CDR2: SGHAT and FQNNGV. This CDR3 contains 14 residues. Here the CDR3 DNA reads TGTGCCAGCAGCTTAGAGGCTAGTTACAATGAGCAGTTCTTC. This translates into CASSLEASYNEQFF.

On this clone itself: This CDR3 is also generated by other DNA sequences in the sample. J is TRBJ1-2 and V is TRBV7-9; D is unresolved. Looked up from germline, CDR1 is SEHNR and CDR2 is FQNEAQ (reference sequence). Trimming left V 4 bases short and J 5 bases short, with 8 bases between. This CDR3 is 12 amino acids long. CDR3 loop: CASSSGDYGYTF. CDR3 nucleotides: TGTGCCAGCAGCTCGGGAGATTATGGCTACACCTTC.

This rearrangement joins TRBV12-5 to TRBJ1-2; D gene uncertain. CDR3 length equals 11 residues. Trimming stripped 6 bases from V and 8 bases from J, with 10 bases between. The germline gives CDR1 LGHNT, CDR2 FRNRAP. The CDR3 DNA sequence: TGTGCTAGTGGCGACTTTACAGGCTACACCTTC. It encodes CASGDFTGYTF.

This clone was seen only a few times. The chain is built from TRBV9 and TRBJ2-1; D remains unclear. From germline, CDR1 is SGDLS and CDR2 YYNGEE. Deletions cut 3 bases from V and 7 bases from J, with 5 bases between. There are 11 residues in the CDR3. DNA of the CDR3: TGTGCCAGCAGCGCTAGTAATGAGCAGTTCTTC. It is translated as CASSASNEQFF.

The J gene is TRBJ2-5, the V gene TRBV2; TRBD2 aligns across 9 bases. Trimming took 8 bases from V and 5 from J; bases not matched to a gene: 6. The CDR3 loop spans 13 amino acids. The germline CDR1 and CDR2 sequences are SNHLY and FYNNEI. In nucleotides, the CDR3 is TGTGCCAGCCGGCGGGGGGGCGGGGAGACCCAGTACTTC. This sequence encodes CASRRGGGETQYF. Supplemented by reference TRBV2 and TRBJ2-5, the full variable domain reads EPEVTQTPSHQVTQMGQEVILRCVPISNHLYFYWYRQILGQKVEFLVSFYNNEISEKSEIFDDQFSVERPDGSNFTLKIRSTKLEDSAMYFCASRRGGGETQYFGPGTRLLVL.

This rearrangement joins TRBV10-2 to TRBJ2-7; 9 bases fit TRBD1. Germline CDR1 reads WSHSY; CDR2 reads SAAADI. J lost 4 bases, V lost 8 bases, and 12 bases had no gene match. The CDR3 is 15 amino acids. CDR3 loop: CASSDRGLLGYEQYF. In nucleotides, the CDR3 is TGCGCCAGCTCGGACAGGGGTCTCCTGGGTTACGAGCAGTACTTC.

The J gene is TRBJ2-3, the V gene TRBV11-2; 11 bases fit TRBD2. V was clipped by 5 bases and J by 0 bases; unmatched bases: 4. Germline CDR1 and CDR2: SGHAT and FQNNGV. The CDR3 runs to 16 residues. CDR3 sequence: CASSTRLAGSTDTQYF. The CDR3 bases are TGTGCCAGCAGCACCCGACTAGCGGGAAGCACAGATACGCAGTATTTT.

CDR3: CASSLGQGLGNEQFF. In DNA, the CDR3 is TGCGCCAGCAGCTTGGGACAGGGGCTAGGCAATGAGCAGTTCTTC. The chain has TRBV5-1 and TRBJ2-1; 8 bases map to TRBD1. V was pared by 0 bases and J by 6 bases, with 5 bases of the junction left unmatched. The CDR3 totals 15 residues. The germline V gene encodes CDR1 SGHRS and CDR2 YFSETQ.

As DNA, the CDR3 is TGTGCCAGCAGTTACTCGATCGGATCGGGAGTGCATGGAGCTTTCTTT. Protein sequence: CASSYSIGSGVHGAFF. The genes are TRBV6-6 and TRBJ1-1, with D unresolved. V was pared by 0 bases and J by 10 bases, with 21 bases between. CDR3 length: 16 residues. CDR1 is MNHNY and CDR2 is SVGAGI in the germline V gene (reference sequence).

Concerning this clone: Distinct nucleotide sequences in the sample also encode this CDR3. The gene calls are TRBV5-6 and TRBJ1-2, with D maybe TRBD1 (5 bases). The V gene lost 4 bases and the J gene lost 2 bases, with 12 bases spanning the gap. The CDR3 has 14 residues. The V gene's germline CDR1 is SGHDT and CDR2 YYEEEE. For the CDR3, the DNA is TGTGCCAGCAGCCTTGTGCCAGGGAACTATGGCTACACCTTC. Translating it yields CASSLVPGNYGYTF. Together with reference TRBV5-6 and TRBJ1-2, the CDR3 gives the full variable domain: DAGVTQSPTHLIKTRGQQVTLRCSPKSGHDTVSWYQQALGQGPQFIFQYYEEEERQRGNFPDRFSGHQFPNYSSELNVNALLLGDSALYLCASSLVPGNYGYTFGSGTRLTVV.

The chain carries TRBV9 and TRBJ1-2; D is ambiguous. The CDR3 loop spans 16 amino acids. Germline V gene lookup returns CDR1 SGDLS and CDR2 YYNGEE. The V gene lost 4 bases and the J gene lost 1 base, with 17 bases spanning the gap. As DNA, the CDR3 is TGTGCCAGCAGCAACGGAGCGGGGTCCTTTAACTATGGCTACACCTTC. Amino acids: CASSNGAGSFNYGYTF.

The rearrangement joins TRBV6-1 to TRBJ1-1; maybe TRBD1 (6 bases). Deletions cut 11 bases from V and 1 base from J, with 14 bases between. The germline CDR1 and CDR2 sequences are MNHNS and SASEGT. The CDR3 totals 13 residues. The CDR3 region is CAGQLARNTEAFF. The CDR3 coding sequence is TGTGCCGGACAGCTTGCGCGGAACACTGAAGCTTTCTTT.

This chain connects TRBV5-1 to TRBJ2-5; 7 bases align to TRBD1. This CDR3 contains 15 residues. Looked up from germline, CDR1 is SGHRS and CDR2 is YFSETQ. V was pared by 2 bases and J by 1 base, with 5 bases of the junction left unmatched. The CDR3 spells CASSFRPGGQETQYF. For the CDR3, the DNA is TGCGCCAGCAGCTTTCGGCCAGGGGGCCAAGAGACCCAGTACTTC.

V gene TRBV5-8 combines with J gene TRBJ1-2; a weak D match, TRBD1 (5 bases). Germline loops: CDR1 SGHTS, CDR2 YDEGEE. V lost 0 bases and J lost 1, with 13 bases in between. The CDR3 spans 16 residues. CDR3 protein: CASSLGAGIYNYGYTF. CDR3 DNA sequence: TGTGCCAGCAGCTTGGGAGCAGGGATCTATAACTATGGCTACACCTTC.

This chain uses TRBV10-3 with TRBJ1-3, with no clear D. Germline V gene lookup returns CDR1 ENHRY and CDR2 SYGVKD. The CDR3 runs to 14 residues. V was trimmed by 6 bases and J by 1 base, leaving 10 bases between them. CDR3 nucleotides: TGTGCCATCAGGCCGGGTGGATCTGGAAACACCATATATTTT. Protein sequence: CAIRPGGSGNTIYF.

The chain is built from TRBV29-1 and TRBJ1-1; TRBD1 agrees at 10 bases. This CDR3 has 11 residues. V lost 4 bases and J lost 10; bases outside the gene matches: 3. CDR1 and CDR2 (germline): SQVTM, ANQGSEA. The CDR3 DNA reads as TGCAGCGTTGTAAGGGACAGGGGAGCTTTCTTT. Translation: CSVVRDRGAFF.